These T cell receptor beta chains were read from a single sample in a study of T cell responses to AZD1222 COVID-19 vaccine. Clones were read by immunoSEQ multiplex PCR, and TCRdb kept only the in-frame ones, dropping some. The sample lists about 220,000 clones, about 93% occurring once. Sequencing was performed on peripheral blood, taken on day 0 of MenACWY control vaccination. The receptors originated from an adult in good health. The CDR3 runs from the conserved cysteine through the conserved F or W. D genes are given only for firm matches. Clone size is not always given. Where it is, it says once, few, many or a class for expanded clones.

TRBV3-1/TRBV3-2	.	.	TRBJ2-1	CASSPSGTYNEQFF	TGTGCCAGCAGCCCGAGCGGTACCTACAATGAGCAGTTCTTC
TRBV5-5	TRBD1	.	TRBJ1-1	CASSSGTGGARTEAFF	TGTGCCAGCAGCTCCGGGACAGGGGGCGCGAGGACTGAAGCTTTCTTT
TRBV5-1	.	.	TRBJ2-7	CASNSRDSGPYEQYF	TGCGCCAGTAATTCCCGGGACAGCGGGCCCTACGAGCAGTACTTC
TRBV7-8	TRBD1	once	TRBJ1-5	CASSLGDRGERNQPQHF	TGTGCCAGCAGCTTAGGGGACAGGGGGGAACGCAATCAGCCCCAGCATTTT
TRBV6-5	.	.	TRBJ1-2	CASSRQGRNYGYTF	TGTGCCAGCAGTCGTCAGGGACGGAACTATGGCTACACCTTC
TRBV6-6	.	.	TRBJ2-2	CASSYSLALQLFF	TGTGCCAGCAGTTACTCGTTGGCTCTGCAGCTGTTTTTT
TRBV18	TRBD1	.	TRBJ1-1	CASSPRQGVNTEAFF	TGTGCCAGCTCACCTCGACAGGGGGTGAACACTGAAGCTTTCTTT
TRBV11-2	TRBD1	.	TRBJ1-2	CASSSPGQGARGYTF	TGTGCCAGCAGCTCACCGGGACAGGGGGCGAGGGGCTACACCTTC
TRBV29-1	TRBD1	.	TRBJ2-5	CSALRDRGQETQYF	TGCAGCGCCCTTCGGGACAGGGGACAAGAGACCCAGTACTTC
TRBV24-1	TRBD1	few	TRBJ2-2	CATSDPGQGAAGELFF	TGTGCCACCAGTGATCCGGGACAGGGAGCAGCCGGGGAGCTGTTTTTT
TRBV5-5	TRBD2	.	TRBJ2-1	CASSLVLTSGGASSYNEQFF	TGTGCCAGCAGCTTGGTCTTGACTAGCGGGGGGGCCAGCTCCTACAATGAGCAGTTCTTC
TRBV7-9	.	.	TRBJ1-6	CASSLEGTKPNSPLHF	TGTGCCAGCAGCTTAGAAGGGACAAAACCTAATTCACCCCTCCACTTT
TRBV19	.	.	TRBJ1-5	CASSLSGPGQPQHF	TGTGCCAGTAGTCTGTCAGGGCCGGGGCAGCCCCAGCATTTT
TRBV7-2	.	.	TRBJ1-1	CASSLDGFEYTEAFF	TGTGCCAGCAGCTTAGATGGCTTTGAGTACACTGAAGCTTTCTTT
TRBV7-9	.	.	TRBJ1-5	CASSLVGGNQPQHF	TGTGCCAGCAGCTTAGTGGGGGGCAATCAGCCCCAGCATTTT
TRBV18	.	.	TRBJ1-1	CASSPWDMNTEAFF	TGTGCCAGCTCACCGTGGGATATGAACACTGAAGCTTTCTTT